These T cell receptor beta chains were read from a single sample in a study of a mutant IDH1 vaccine in newly diagnosed glioma. Libraries were prepared by immunoSEQ multiplex PCR; TCRdb keeps only in-frame clonotypes and omits some of them. Of about 92,000 clones listed, around 77% are singletons. Source: PBMCs, taken from a glioma patient treated with radiotherapy, temozolomide or both. All receptors derive from a man aged 40-49 years with glioma. Both conserved end residues are part of each CDR3. The D gene is left open where the match is weak. Size values are once, few and many counts, or a class for expanded clones, and some rows have none.

V gene: TRBV7-9; J gene: TRBJ2-7; D gene: TRBD2; clone size: NA; CDR3 protein: CASSLFEVAGGDRYF; CDR3 DNA: TGTGCCAGCAGCTTATTTGAGGTAGCGGGGGGCGATAGGTACTTC
V gene: TRBV7-9; J gene: TRBJ1-2; D gene: NA; clone size: few; CDR3 protein: CASSPPGVNYGYTF; CDR3 DNA: TGTGCCAGCAGCCCGCCGGGGGTGAACTATGGCTACACCTTC
V gene: TRBV29-1; J gene: TRBJ1-2; D gene: TRBD1; clone size: NA; CDR3 protein: CSGRDSQEGGYTF; CDR3 DNA: TGCAGCGGTCGGGACAGCCAAGAGGGGGGCTACACCTTC
V gene: TRBV7-6; J gene: TRBJ1-3; D gene: TRBD1; clone size: NA; CDR3 protein: CASSPDRGGNTIYF; CDR3 DNA: TGTGCCAGCAGCCCGGACAGGGGCGGAAACACCATATATTTT
V gene: TRBV23-1; J gene: TRBJ1-5; D gene: NA; clone size: NA; CDR3 protein: CASSQPGVHQRQPQHF; CDR3 DNA: TGCGCCAGCAGTCAACCGGGGGTACACCAACGTCAGCCCCAGCATTTT
V gene: TRBV21-1; J gene: TRBJ2-7; D gene: NA; clone size: NA; CDR3 protein: CASSIRTGIPYEQYF; CDR3 DNA: TGTGCCAGCAGCATTCGGACAGGGATACCCTACGAGCAGTACTTC
V gene: TRBV27; J gene: TRBJ2-1; D gene: NA; clone size: NA; CDR3 protein: CASSRKYKNEQFF; CDR3 DNA: TGTGCCAGCAGTCGAAAATATAAAAATGAGCAGTTCTTC
V gene: TRBV2; J gene: TRBJ1-1; D gene: NA; clone size: NA; CDR3 protein: CASSLRGRDTEAFF; CDR3 DNA: TGTGCCAGCAGTCTGAGGGGCCGGGACACTGAAGCTTTCTTT
V gene: TRBV7-6; J gene: TRBJ1-1; D gene: NA; clone size: NA; CDR3 protein: CASSLPRRGAGGNTEAFF; CDR3 DNA: TGTGCCAGCAGCCTCCCTCGGAGGGGCGCGGGGGGGAACACTGAAGCTTTCTTT
V gene: TRBV27; J gene: TRBJ1-1; D gene: NA; clone size: NA; CDR3 protein: CAIRGGGLGNTEAFF; CDR3 DNA: TGTGCCATCCGGGGTGGGGGGCTTGGGAACACTGAAGCTTTCTTT
V gene: TRBV2; J gene: TRBJ1-2; D gene: NA; clone size: NA; CDR3 protein: CASSVRALTGYTF; CDR3 DNA: TGTGCCAGCAGCGTCAGGGCCCTGACCGGCTACACCTTC
V gene: TRBV6-5; J gene: TRBJ1-2; D gene: TRBD1; clone size: NA; CDR3 protein: CASSYRQGANYGYTF; CDR3 DNA: TGTGCCAGCAGTTACCGACAGGGGGCCAACTATGGCTACACCTTC
V gene: TRBV4-2; J gene: TRBJ2-4; D gene: TRBD1; clone size: NA; CDR3 protein: CASSQDTGGNIQYF; CDR3 DNA: TGTGCCAGCAGCCAAGATACAGGGGGAAACATTCAGTACTTC
V gene: TRBV6-6; J gene: TRBJ2-3; D gene: NA; clone size: NA; CDR3 protein: CASRTSTDTQYF; CDR3 DNA: TGTGCCAGCAGAACTAGCACAGATACGCAGTATTTT
V gene: TRBV4-1; J gene: TRBJ2-1; D gene: TRBD2; clone size: once; CDR3 protein: CASSQVGGRDNEQFF; CDR3 DNA: TGCGCCAGCAGCCAAGTGGGCGGGAGGGATAATGAGCAGTTCTTC
V gene: TRBV15; J gene: TRBJ2-6; D gene: NA; clone size: NA; CDR3 protein: CATSRDRAGANVLTF; CDR3 DNA: TGTGCCACCAGCAGAGACAGGGCTGGGGCCAACGTCCTGACTTTC
V gene: TRBV6-5; J gene: TRBJ2-7; D gene: TRBD1; clone size: NA; CDR3 protein: CASTTRGSRAYEQYF; CDR3 DNA: TGTGCCAGCACCACCAGGGGGTCCAGGGCCTACGAGCAGTACTTC
V gene: TRBV6-5; J gene: TRBJ1-2; D gene: TRBD1; clone size: NA; CDR3 protein: CASSYSTGDAGGYTF; CDR3 DNA: TGTGCCAGCAGTTACTCGACAGGGGATGCGGGTGGCTACACCTTC
V gene: TRBV5-6; J gene: TRBJ1-1; D gene: TRBD1; clone size: NA; CDR3 protein: CASSSDRVETEAFF; CDR3 DNA: TGTGCCAGCAGCTCAGACAGGGTGGAAACTGAAGCTTTCTTT
V gene: TRBV7-6; J gene: TRBJ2-5; D gene: NA; clone size: NA; CDR3 protein: CASSPTSGLRGETQYF; CDR3 DNA: TGTGCCAGCAGCCCCACTTCGGGGCTTCGAGGGGAGACCCAGTACTTC
V gene: TRBV9; J gene: TRBJ2-3; D gene: NA; clone size: NA; CDR3 protein: CASSVAPSTDTQYF; CDR3 DNA: TGTGCCAGCAGCGTAGCTCCCAGCACAGATACGCAGTATTTT
V gene: TRBV7-6; J gene: TRBJ1-4; D gene: NA; clone size: NA; CDR3 protein: CASSLDVGEKLFF; CDR3 DNA: TGTGCCAGCAGCTTAGATGTTGGAGAAAAACTGTTTTTT
V gene: TRBV7-9; J gene: TRBJ2-3; D gene: TRBD1; clone size: NA; CDR3 protein: CASSRLPRDSTSTDTQYF; CDR3 DNA: TGTGCCAGCAGCCGATTGCCACGGGACAGCACTAGCACAGATACGCAGTATTTT
V gene: TRBV9; J gene: TRBJ2-7; D gene: TRBD1; clone size: once; CDR3 protein: CASSASPGQGVYEQYF; CDR3 DNA: TGTGCCAGCAGCGCGAGCCCCGGACAGGGGGTTTACGAGCAGTACTTC
V gene: TRBV23-1; J gene: TRBJ1-6; D gene: NA; clone size: many; CDR3 protein: CATQNSYNSPLHF; CDR3 DNA: TGCGCCACCCAAAACTCCTATAATTCACCCCTCCACTTT
V gene: TRBV18; J gene: TRBJ2-3; D gene: NA; clone size: NA; CDR3 protein: CASPPGAGTDTQYF; CDR3 DNA: TGTGCCAGCCCACCGGGGGCCGGCACAGATACGCAGTATTTT